The entry that follows covers one T cell receptor beta chain sequence. Its matching antigen is unknown. One base separates it from a far larger clone, so it is likely a read error. The sample originates from a study of regulatory T cells in long-lasting Graves disease. About the research overall: Antithyroid drugs had been taken by newly diagnosed Graves' patients for under 3 months.

Time point of the sample: newly diagnosed GD, antithyroid drugs for less than 3 months. PBMCs provided the RNA from which the TCR library was made. Points from the study as a whole: Patients with persistent disease showed a bias toward TRBV28, TRBJ1-2 and TRBJ2-5. Reduced TCR diversity was observed in persistent Graves' patients versus newly diagnosed patients. Patients with persistent disease shared around 2,700 public clonotypes, outpacing the approximately 950 shared by new patients.

Through Arm-PCR of CDR3 regions and iRepertoire HTBI primers, TCR beta libraries were built. TCRdb recomputed calls from the multiplex PCR reads with MiXCR, one row per CDR3 protein. Among approximately 230,000 distinct CDR3 sequences, around 17% were seen once, and the ten largest hold about 20%. The V gene's germline CDR1 is SNHLY and CDR2 FYNNEI. The CDR3 has 14 amino acids. This receptor was obtained from a female donor with Graves disease. The rearrangement uses TRBV2 and TRBJ2-3; 8 nucleotides agree with TRBD2. The last part of the DNA fits TRBJ2-5 better; the J call may be wrong. Material: peripheral blood mononuclear cells (PBMCs), obtained at new diagnosis, from a patient treated with antithyroid drugs. The CDR3, as DNA: TGTGCCAGCAGTTTCGCGGGAGGACGGGAGACCCAGTACTTC. Translated: CASSFAGGRETQYF.